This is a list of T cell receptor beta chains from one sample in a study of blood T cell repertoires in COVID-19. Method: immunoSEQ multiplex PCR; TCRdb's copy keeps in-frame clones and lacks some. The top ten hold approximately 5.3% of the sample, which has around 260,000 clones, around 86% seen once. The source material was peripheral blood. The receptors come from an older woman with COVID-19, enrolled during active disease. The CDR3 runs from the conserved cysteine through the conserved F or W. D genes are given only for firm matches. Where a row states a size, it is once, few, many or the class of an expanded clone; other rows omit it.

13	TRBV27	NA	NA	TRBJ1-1	CASAPDRWTEAFF	TGTGCCAGCGCACCAGACAGGTGGACTGAAGCTTTCTTT
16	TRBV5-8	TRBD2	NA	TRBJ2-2	CASSSPTGRAAGELFF	TGTGCCAGCAGCTCGCCTACCGGGAGGGCTGCGGGGGAGCTGTTTTTT
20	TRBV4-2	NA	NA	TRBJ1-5	CASSQDITGGGGRINQPQHF	TGTGCCAGCAGCCAAGATATAACTGGCGGTGGCGGCCGGATCAATCAGCCCCAGCATTTT
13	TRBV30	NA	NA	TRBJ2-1	CAWSPNRYNEQFF	TGTGCCTGGAGTCCCAACAGGTACAATGAGCAGTTCTTC
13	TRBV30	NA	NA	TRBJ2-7	CAWQTGVRNEQYF	TGTGCCTGGCAGACCGGGGTGCGAAACGAGCAGTACTTC
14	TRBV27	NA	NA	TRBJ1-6	CASRDRTGNSPLHF	TGTGCCAGCAGGGACCGTACAGGAAATTCACCCCTCCACTTT
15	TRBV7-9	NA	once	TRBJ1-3	CASSLKTGPGNTIYF	TGTGCCAGCAGCTTAAAAACAGGGCCTGGAAACACCATATATTTT
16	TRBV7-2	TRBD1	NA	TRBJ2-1	CASSPSVRGQGNEQFF	TGTGCCAGCAGCCCCTCGGTCCGAGGACAGGGGAATGAGCAGTTCTTC
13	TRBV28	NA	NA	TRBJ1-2	CASEQGRLYGYTF	TGTGCCAGCGAGCAGGGGCGGTTATATGGCTACACCTTC
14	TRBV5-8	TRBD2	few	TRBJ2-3	CASSLLAGADTQYF	TGTGCCAGCAGCCTACTAGCGGGAGCAGATACGCAGTATTTT
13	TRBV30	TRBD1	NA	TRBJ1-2	CAQWDRKTDGYTF	TGTGCCCAATGGGACAGGAAGACTGATGGCTACACCTTC
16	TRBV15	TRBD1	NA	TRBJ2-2	CATSRDPGQGGGELFF	TGTGCCACCAGCAGAGATCCAGGACAGGGGGGCGGGGAGCTGTTTTTT
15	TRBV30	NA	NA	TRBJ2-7	CAWWEKAGTSYEQYF	TGTGCCTGGTGGGAGAAGGCAGGCACATCCTACGAGCAGTACTTC
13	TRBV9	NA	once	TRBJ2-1	CASSGTSRNEQFF	TGTGCCAGCAGCGGCACTTCCCGCAATGAGCAGTTCTTC
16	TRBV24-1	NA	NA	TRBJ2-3	CATSDSQGWVTDTQYF	TGTGCCACCAGTGATTCCCAGGGGTGGGTCACAGATACGCAGTATTTT
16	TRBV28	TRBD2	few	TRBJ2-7	CASSLRTGHGGGEQYF	TGTGCCAGCAGTTTACGTACAGGGCACGGGGGGGGTGAGCAGTACTTC
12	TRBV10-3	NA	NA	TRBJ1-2	CAISEAGYGYTF	TGTGCCATCAGTGAGGCAGGGTACGGCTACACCTTC
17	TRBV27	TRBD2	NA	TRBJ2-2	CASAGIAGGPGGGELFF	TGTGCCAGCGCCGGGATAGCGGGAGGGCCGGGTGGCGGGGAGCTGTTTTTT
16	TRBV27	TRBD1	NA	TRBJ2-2	CASSRDSPLNTGELFF	TGTGCCAGCAGTCGGGACAGCCCCTTGAACACCGGGGAGCTGTTTTTT
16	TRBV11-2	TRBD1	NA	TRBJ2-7	CASSLQPRTGYYEQYF	TGTGCCAGCAGCTTACAGCCCCGGACAGGGTACTACGAGCAGTACTTC
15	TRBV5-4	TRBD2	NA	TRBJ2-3	CASSLAPGGADTQYF	TGTGCCAGCAGCTTAGCGCCCGGGGGGGCAGATACGCAGTATTTT
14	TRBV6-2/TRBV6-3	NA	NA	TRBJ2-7	CASSLRGSRYEQYF	TGTGCCAGCAGTTTAAGAGGGAGTCGTTACGAGCAGTACTTC
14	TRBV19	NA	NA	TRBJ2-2	CASSWTENTGELFF	TGTGCCAGTAGCTGGACAGAGAACACCGGGGAGCTGTTTTTT
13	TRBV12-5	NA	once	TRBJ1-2	CASGSGPRGGYTF	TGTGCTAGTGGTTCCGGGCCAAGGGGTGGCTACACCTTC
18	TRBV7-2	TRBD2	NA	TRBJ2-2	CASSQRITSGGNTGELFF	TGTGCCAGCAGCCAGAGGATAACTAGCGGGGGTAACACCGGGGAGCTGTTTTTT
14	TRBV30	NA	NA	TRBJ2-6	CAWSRNSGANVLTF	TGTGCCTGGAGTCGTAACTCTGGGGCCAACGTCCTGACTTTC
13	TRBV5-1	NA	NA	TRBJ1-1	CASSPPGNTEAFF	TGCGCCAGCAGCCCTCCGGGTAACACTGAAGCTTTCTTT
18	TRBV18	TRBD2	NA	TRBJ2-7	CASSPRAASGPTAYEQYF	TGTGCCAGCTCACCCCGTGCGGCTAGCGGACCGACCGCCTACGAGCAGTACTTC
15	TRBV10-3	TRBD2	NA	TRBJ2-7	CAISEVVAGVGEQYF	TGTGCCATCAGTGAAGTAGTAGCGGGAGTAGGTGAGCAGTACTTC
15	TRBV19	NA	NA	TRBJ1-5	CASTPGGVGNQPQHF	TGTGCCAGTACCCCCGGCGGGGTTGGCAATCAGCCCCAGCATTTT
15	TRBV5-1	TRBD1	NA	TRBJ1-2	CASGAGTGVDYGYTF	TGCGCCAGCGGGGCCGGGACAGGGGTTGACTATGGCTACACCTTC
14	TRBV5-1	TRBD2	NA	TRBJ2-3	CASNPSGNTDTQYF	TGCGCCAGCAATCCTAGCGGAAACACAGATACGCAGTATTTT
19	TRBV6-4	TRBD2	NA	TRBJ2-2	CASRPLAGGLGANTGELFF	TGTGCCAGCAGACCCCTAGCGGGAGGGCTAGGGGCGAACACCGGGGAGCTGTTTTTT
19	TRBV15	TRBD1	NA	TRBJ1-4	CATSNHRDRGPSTNEKLFF	TGTGCCACCAGCAACCACCGGGACAGAGGACCGTCAACTAATGAAAAACTGTTTTTT
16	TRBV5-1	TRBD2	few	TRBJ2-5	CASSLGALAGQETQYF	TGCGCCAGCAGCTTGGGTGCACTAGCGGGACAAGAGACCCAGTACTTC
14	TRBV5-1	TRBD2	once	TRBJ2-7	CASRRLAESYEQYF	TGCGCCAGCAGACGACTAGCGGAGAGCTACGAGCAGTACTTC
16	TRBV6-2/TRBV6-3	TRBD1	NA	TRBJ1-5	CASSDAGTGGRMSQHF	TGTGCCAGCAGTGACGCCGGGACAGGGGGCCGTATGTCCCAGCATTTT
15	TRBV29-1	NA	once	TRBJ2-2	CSVEARTTNTGELFF	TGCAGCGTTGAGGCTCGGACAACGAACACCGGGGAGCTGTTTTTT
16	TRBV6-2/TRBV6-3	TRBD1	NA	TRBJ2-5	CASSYIQGASRETQYF	TGTGCCAGCAGTTACATCCAGGGGGCTTCGCGGGAGACCCAGTACTTC
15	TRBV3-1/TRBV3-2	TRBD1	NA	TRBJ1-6	CASSQGDRGIGSLHF	TGTGCCAGCAGCCAAGGGGACAGGGGCATAGGGTCCCTCCACTTT
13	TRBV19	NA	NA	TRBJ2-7	CASSSFTGYEQYF	TGTGCCAGTAGTAGTTTCACAGGGTACGAGCAGTACTTC
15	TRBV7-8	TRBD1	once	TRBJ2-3	CASSLGTVSTDTQYF	TGTGCCAGCAGCTTGGGGACAGTTAGCACAGATACGCAGTATTTT
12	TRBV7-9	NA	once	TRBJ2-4	CASSFRGDIQYF	TGTGCCAGCAGCTTCAGGGGTGACATTCAGTACTTC